One and the same sample provided the 5 T cell receptor beta chains below, sequenced in a study of response to subunit inactivated influenza vaccine. TCRdb used MiXCR to reprocess the RT-PCR reads, holding one entry per CDR3 protein. The table lists about 540,000 distinct CDR3 sequences, about 15% of them singletons, with 11% in the top ten. The material sequenced was PBMCs from blood, taken 11 to 12 days after vaccination. The source is a man between 45 and 60 years old who received an inactivated influenza vaccine.

The sample holds a few counts of this clonotype. This chain links TRBV7-9 with TRBJ1-2; D is ambiguous. The CDR3 loop spans 13 amino acids. The germline CDR1 and CDR2 sequences are SEHNR and FQNEAQ (reference sequence). The V end was cut by 5 bases, the J end by 4 bases, with 11 bases between. The DNA of the CDR3 is TGTGCCAGCAGCCCACCCCTAAGCTATGGCTACACCTTC. Residues: CASSPPLSYGYTF.

This clonotype was seen a handful of times. J is TRBJ2-3 and V is TRBV12-3 or TRBV12-4, with TRBD2 matching over 9 bases. J was trimmed by 4 bases and V by 5 bases; bases with no gene match: 10. The CDR3 has 16 amino acids. CDR3 nucleotides: TGTGCCAGCAGTCCACGAGCGGGGGGCCTCGCAGATACGCAGTATTTT. It codes for CASSPRAGGLADTQYF.

This clonotype was picked up a small number of times. The chain recombines TRBV10-3 with TRBJ1-2; 7 nucleotides line up with TRBD1. Germline-derived CDR1 and CDR2 are ENHRY and SYGVKD. This CDR3 region has 12 residues. Trimming cost V 6 bases and J 4 bases; bases outside gene matches: 2. In DNA form, the CDR3 reads TGTGCCATCAGCTGGGACAGCTATGGCTACACCTTC. Amino acids: CAISWDSYGYTF.

This clonotype was seen at least ten times. V and J are TRBV10-2 and TRBJ1-5; D gene ambiguous. CDR1 is WSHSY and CDR2 is SAAADI in the germline V gene. With 0 bases removed from V and 0 bases from J, the gap between germline ends came to 9 bases. The CDR3 consists of 16 residues. CDR3 loop: CASSESQQLSNQPQHF. The CDR3 DNA reads as TGCGCCAGCAGTGAGTCGCAACAGCTTAGCAATCAGCCCCAGCATTTT.

This clonotype has a handful of counts. The chain couples TRBV20-1 to TRBJ1-5; D is undetermined. V gave up 0 bases and J gave up 3 bases, with 15 bases separating them. Germline V CDR1 and CDR2: DFQATT, SNEGSKA (reference sequence). CDR3 length: 16 residues. The chain's CDR3 is CSARDTAGLFNQPQHF. The CDR3 bases are TGCAGTGCTAGAGATACGGCAGGACTTTTCAATCAGCCCCAGCATTTT.